What follows are 5 T cell receptor beta chains derived from one specimen sequenced in a study of cytomegalovirus exposure and HLA in healthy donors. The primer mix had 60 Vbeta and 13 Jbeta primers. Repertoires were generated with immunoSEQ multiplex PCR, while TCRdb's copy carries only in-frame clones and drops some. This table has some 120,000 clones, around 80% appearing once. Sequencing used PBMCs. These TCRs come from a female donor in good health and CMV-seronegative.

V usage is TRBV10-3 and J usage is TRBJ2-5; possible D gene TRBD1, 7 bases. The V gene's germline CDR1 is ENHRY and CDR2 SYGVKD. V lost 5 bases and J 2 bases, leaving 12 bases between the germline ends. The CDR3 runs to 14 residues. The CDR3 region is CAISTGDFQETQYF. The DNA for the CDR3 is TGTGCCATCAGTACAGGGGACTTTCAAGAGACCCAGTACTTC.

The genes are TRBV2 and TRBJ2-3; 9 positions match TRBD2. Trimming removed 8 bases from V and 4 bases from J; junction bases left unmatched: 4. Germline V lookup: CDR1 SNHLY, CDR2 FYNNEI. The CDR3 sequence is 13 residues long. CDR3 bases: TGTGCCAGCCCTAGCGGGGTATCAGATACGCAGTATTTT. This sequence encodes CASPSGVSDTQYF.

The rearrangement uses TRBV18 and TRBJ1-3; the D is unclear. The CDR3 is 15 amino acids. V lost 4 bases and J lost 2, with 12 bases in between. CDR1 KGHSH and CDR2 LQKENI come from the germline V gene. The CDR3 DNA reads TGTGCCAGCTCACACATCATTACGCCTGGAAACACCATATATTTT. Translated: CASSHIITPGNTIYF.

The chain links TRBV30 to TRBJ2-3; 8 nucleotides match TRBD2. Germline trimming cut 2 bases from V and 5 bases from J; bases unmatched to any gene: 0. CDR1 and CDR2 from the germline V gene are GTSNPN and SVGIG (reference sequence). The CDR3 runs 12 residues. CDR3 loop: CAWSTSGDTQYF. The CDR3 DNA is TGTGCCTGGAGTACTAGCGGAGATACGCAGTATTTT. The variable domain in full, completed from reference TRBV30 and TRBJ2-3, reads SQTIHQWPATLVQPVGSPLSLECTVEGTSNPNLYWYRQAAGRGLQLLFYSVGIGQISSEVPQNLSASRPQDRQFILSSKKLLLSDSGFYLCAWSTSGDTQYFGPGTRLTVL.

The gene calls are TRBV9 and TRBJ2-1; TRBD2 is a possible D gene (6 bases). Germline V gives CDR1 SGDLS, CDR2 YYNGEE. V lost 0 bases to trimming and J lost 7 bases, with 14 bases between them. This CDR3 comprises 15 residues. The CDR3 DNA reads TGTGCCAGCAGCGTAGATTGGGAGGAGCAAAATGAGCAGTTCTTC. Residues: CASSVDWEEQNEQFF.